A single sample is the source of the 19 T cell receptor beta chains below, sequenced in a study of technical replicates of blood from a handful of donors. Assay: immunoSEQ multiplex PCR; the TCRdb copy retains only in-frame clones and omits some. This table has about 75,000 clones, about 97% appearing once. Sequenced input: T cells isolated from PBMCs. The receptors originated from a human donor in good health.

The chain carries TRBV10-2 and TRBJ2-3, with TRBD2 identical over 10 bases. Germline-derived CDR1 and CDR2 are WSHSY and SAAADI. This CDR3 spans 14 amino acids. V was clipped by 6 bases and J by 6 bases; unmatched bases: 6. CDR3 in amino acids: CASSIAGGRDTQYF. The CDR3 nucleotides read TGCGCCAGCAGCATAGCGGGGGGAAGGGATACGCAGTATTTT.

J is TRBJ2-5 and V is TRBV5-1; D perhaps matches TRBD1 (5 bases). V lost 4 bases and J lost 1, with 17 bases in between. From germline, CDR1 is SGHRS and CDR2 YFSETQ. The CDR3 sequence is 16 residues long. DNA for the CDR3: TGCGCCAGCAGCCTATACAGGAACGACATCCAAGAGACCCAGTACTTC. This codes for CASSLYRNDIQETQYF.

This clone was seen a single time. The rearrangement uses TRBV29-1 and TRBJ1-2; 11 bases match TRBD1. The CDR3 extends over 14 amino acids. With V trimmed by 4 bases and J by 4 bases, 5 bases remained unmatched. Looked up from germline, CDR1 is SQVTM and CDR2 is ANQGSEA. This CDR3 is CSVVGGTGGYGYTF. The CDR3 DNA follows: TGCAGCGTTGTAGGAGGGACAGGGGGCTATGGCTACACCTTC. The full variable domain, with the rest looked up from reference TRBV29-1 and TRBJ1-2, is SAVISQKPSRDICQRGTSLTIQCQVDSQVTMMFWYRQQPGQSLTLIATANQGSEATYESGFVIDKFPISRPNLTFSTLTVSNMSPEDSSIYLCSVVGGTGGYGYTFGSGTRLTVV.

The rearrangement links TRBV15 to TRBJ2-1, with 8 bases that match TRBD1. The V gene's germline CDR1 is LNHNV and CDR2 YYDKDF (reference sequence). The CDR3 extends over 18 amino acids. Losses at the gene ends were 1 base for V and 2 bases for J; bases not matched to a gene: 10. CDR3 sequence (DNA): TGTGCCACCAGCAGAGCCGGGACAGGCGGTATGGCCTACAATGAGCAGTTCTTC. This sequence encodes CATSRAGTGGMAYNEQFF.

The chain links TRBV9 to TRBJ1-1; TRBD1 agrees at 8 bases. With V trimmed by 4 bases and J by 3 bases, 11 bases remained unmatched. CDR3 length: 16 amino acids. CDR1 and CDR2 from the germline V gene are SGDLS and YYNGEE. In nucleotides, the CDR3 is TGTGCCAGCAGCCCCCAAGTAGGGACAGGCCACACTGAAGCTTTCTTT. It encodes CASSPQVGTGHTEAFF.

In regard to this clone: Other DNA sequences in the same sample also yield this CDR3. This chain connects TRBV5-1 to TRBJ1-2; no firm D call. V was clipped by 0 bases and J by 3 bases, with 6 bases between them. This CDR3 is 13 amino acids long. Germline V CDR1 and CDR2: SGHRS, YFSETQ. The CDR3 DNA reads TGCGCCAGCAGCTTGGGCGGAGACTATGGCTACACCTTC. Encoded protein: CASSLGGDYGYTF.

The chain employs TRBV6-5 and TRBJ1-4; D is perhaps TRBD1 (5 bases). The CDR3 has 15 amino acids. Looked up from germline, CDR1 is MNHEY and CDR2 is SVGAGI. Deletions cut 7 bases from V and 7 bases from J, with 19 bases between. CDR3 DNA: TGTGCCAGCACTCCTGCGGGGGGATCGGTTGAAAAACTGTTTTTT. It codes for CASTPAGGSVEKLFF.

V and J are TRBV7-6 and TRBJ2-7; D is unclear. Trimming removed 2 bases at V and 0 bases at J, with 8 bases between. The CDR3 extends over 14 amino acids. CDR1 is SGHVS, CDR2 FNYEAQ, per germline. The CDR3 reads CASSLPASSYEQYF. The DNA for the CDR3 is TGTGCCAGCAGCTTACCCGCTAGCTCCTACGAGCAGTACTTC.

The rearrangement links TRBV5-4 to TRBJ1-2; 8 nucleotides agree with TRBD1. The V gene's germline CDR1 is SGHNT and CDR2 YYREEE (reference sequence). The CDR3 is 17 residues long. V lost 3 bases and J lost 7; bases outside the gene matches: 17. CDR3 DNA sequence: TGTGCCAGCAGCTCTGTGGGGGCCCGACAGGGGTTCCTTGGCTACACCTTC. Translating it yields CASSSVGARQGFLGYTF.

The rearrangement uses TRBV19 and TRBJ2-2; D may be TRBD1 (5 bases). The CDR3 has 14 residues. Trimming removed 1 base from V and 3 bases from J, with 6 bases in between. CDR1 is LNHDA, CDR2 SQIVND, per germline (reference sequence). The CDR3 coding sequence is TGTGCCAGTAGTATAGGGGGCGACACCGGGGAGCTGTTTTTT. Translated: CASSIGGDTGELFF.

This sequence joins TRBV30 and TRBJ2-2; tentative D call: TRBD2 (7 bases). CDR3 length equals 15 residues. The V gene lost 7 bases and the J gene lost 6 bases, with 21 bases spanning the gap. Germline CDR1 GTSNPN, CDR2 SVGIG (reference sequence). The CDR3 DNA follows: TGTGCCTCGCAACGGGGAGGGGGGCTGTCCGGGGAGCTGTTTTTT. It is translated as CASQRGGGLSGELFF.

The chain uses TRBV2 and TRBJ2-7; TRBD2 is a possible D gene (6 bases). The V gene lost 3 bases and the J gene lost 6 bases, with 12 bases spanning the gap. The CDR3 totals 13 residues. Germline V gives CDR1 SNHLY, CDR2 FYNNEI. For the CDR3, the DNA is TGTGCCAGCAGTGACCGGGGGTCAGGCGAGCAGTACTTC. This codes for CASSDRGSGEQYF.

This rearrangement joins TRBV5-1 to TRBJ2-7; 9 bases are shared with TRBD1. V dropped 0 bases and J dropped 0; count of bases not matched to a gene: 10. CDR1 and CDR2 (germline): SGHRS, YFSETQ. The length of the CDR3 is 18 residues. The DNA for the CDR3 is TGCGCCAGCAGCTTGGCAAGGGTGGGGACAGGGAACTCCTACGAGCAGTACTTC. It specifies CASSLARVGTGNSYEQYF.

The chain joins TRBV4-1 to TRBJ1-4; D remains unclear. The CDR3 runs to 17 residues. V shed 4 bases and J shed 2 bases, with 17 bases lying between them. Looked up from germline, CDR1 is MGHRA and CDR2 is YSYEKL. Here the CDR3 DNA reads TGCGCCAGCAGCCGGACTTCACACCTGAGTACTAATGAAAAACTGTTTTTT. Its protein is CASSRTSHLSTNEKLFF.

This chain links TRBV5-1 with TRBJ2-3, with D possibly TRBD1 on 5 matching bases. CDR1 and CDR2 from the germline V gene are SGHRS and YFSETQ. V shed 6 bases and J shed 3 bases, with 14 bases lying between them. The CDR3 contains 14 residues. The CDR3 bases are TGCGCCAGCAACGTCGGACAAGATACAGATACGCAGTATTTT. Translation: CASNVGQDTDTQYF. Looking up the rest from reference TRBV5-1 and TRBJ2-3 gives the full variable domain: KAGVTQTPRYLIKTRGQQVTLSCSPISGHRSVSWYQQTPGQGLQFLFEYFSETQRNKGNFPGRFSGRQFSNSRSEMNVSTLELGDSALYLCASNVGQDTDTQYFGPGTRLTVL.

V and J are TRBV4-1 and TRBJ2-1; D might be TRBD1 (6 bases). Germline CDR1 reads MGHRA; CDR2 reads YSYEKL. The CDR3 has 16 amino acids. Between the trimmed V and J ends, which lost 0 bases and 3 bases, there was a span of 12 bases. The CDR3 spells CASSQEPGQDYNEQFF. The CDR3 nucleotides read TGCGCCAGCAGCCAAGAACCGGGACAAGACTACAATGAGCAGTTCTTC.

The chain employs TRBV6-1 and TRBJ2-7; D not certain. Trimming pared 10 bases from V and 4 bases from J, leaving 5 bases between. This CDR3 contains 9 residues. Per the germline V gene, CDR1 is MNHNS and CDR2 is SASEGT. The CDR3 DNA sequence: TGTGCCACACATTACGAGCAGTACTTC. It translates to CATHYEQYF.

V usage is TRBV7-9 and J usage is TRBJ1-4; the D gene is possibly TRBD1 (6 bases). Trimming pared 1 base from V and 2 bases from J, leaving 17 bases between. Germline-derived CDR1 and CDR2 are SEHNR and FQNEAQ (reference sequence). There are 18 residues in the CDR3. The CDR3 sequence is CASSLGVGAAATNEKLFF. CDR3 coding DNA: TGTGCCAGCAGCTTAGGTGTGGGGGCGGCGGCGACTAATGAAAAACTGTTTTTT.

CDR3 region: CASSMDRYYGYTF. The CDR3 region has the DNA TGTGCCAGCAGTATGGACAGATACTATGGCTACACCTTC. The chain employs TRBV6-6 and TRBJ1-2; tentative D call: TRBD1 (6 bases). Trimming removed 5 bases from V and 3 bases from J, with 10 bases in between. Per germline, CDR1 MNHNY and CDR2 SVGAGI (reference sequence). The CDR3 runs 13 residues.